These 3 T cell receptor beta chains were all obtained from the same sample, sequenced in a study of cytomegalovirus exposure and HLA in healthy donors. In the PCR, 60 Vbeta and 13 Jbeta primers were used. The data were produced by immunoSEQ multiplex PCR, yet TCRdb's version contains in-frame clones alone and is incomplete. The sample includes 84,000 or so clones, around 84% seen only once; the top ten take roughly 2.6%. Sequenced: PBMCs. Every receptor here comes from a woman aged 45-65 years in good health and CMV-seronegative.

The chain employs TRBV5-1 and TRBJ2-7, with D possibly TRBD1 on 6 matching bases. Per germline, CDR1 SGHRS and CDR2 YFSETQ. The CDR3 has 14 residues. The V end was cut by 0 bases, the J end by 1 base, with 8 bases between. This CDR3 reads CASSLGTDSYEQYF. Here the CDR3 DNA reads TGCGCCAGCAGCTTGGGGACAGATTCCTACGAGCAGTACTTC. Full variable domain (remainder filled in from reference TRBV5-1 and TRBJ2-7): KAGVTQTPRYLIKTRGQQVTLSCSPISGHRSVSWYQQTPGQGLQFLFEYFSETQRNKGNFPGRFSGRQFSNSRSEMNVSTLELGDSALYLCASSLGTDSYEQYFGPGTRLTVT.

The chain is built from TRBV7-9 and TRBJ2-2; 8 nucleotides match TRBD2. The germline V gene has CDR1 SEHNR and CDR2 FQNEAQ (reference sequence). The junction had 10 bases not matched to a gene; V was cut back by 8 bases and J by 8 bases. The CDR3 is 14 residues long. The CDR3 reads CASGPAGAPGELFF. In nucleotides, the CDR3 is TGTGCCAGCGGGCCAGCGGGGGCACCAGGGGAGCTGTTTTTT. The variable domain in full, completed from reference TRBV7-9 and TRBJ2-2, reads DTGVSQNPRHKITKRGQNVTFRCDPISEHNRLYWYRQTLGQGPEFLTYFQNEAQLEKSRLLSDRFSAERPKGSFSTLEIQRTEQGDSAMYLCASGPAGAPGELFFGEGSRLTVL.

This chain links TRBV6-6 with TRBJ1-5; 7 bases are a match to TRBD1. The germline V gene encodes CDR1 MNHNY and CDR2 SVGAGI (reference sequence). CDR3 length: 16 amino acids. J lost 4 bases, V lost 8 bases, and 14 bases had no gene match. As DNA, the CDR3 is TGTGCCAGCGCTGATTCGCAGGGGGAAGGGAATCAGCCCCAGCATTTT. It encodes CASADSQGEGNQPQHF.